Many counts were recorded for the clone carrying this T cell receptor (beta chain). Its cognate antigen is unknown. The sample is drawn from a study of early T cells in non-severe SARS-CoV-2 infection. The CDR3 loop spans 13 amino acids. The V gene lost 4 bases and the J gene lost 8 bases, with 14 bases spanning the gap. Germline values: CDR1 SGHTA, CDR2 FQGNSA. Findings and caveats of the study: Private and CD4 specificities were missed by VDJdb matching, skewed to anti-spike CD8.

TCRdb itself ran the 5' RACE reads through MiXCR, one entry per CDR3 protein. The sample records more than 95,000 distinct CDR3 sequences, over 15% being singletons. The TCR sequence derives from an adult who was a healthcare worker with PCR-confirmed SARS-CoV-2 infection or an uninfected control (not recorded which). The rearrangement joins TRBV7-2 to TRBJ1-2; D is possibly TRBD1 (5 bases). Sequencing was performed on whole blood. The DNA of the CDR3 is TGTGCCAGCAGCTCGCCGGGGGGAAGCGGCTACACCTTC. This translates into CASSSPGGSGYTF.